The next 9 T cell receptor beta chains were all read from a single sample in a study of T cells in Graves' hyperthyroidism and ophthalmopathy. RNA transcripts provided the source from which TCR beta CDR3 regions were amplified. HTBI primers were the set used in a first-round RT-PCR of the TCR CDR3. TCRdb called the multiplex PCR reads again in MiXCR, with one record for every CDR3 protein. The sample shows 600,000 to 750,000 distinct CDR3 sequences, 17% of them seen only once. What was sequenced was blood. The origin of the receptors is a man in his forties or fifties with Graves' hyperthyroidism.

This sequence joins TRBV30 and TRBJ1-1, with no clear D. The CDR3 has 12 amino acids. Germline CDR1 GTSNPN, CDR2 SVGIG (reference sequence). Trimming took off 2 bases at V and 5 bases at J, with 9 bases between the two ends. CDR3 loop: CAWSPGRTEAFF. In DNA form, the CDR3 reads TGTGCCTGGAGTCCGGGAAGGACTGAAGCTTTCTTT.

Remarks on this clonotype: This may be a read error: a much more frequent sequence differs by one nucleotide. This chain uses TRBV20-1 with TRBJ1-1; the D gene is possibly TRBD1 (6 bases). The CDR3 extends over 13 amino acids. Germline CDR1 is DFQATT and CDR2 is SNEGSKA (reference sequence). CDR3 loop: CSATGKTNIEAFF. The CDR3 DNA reads TGCAGTGCCACAGGGAAAACGAACATTGAAGCTTTCTTT.

This clonotype was seen repeatedly, ten times or more. This rearrangement joins TRBV18 to TRBJ2-1; 11 bases align to TRBD2. Germline V lookup: CDR1 KGHSH, CDR2 LQKENI. V was pared by 5 bases and J by 5 bases, with 2 bases of the junction left unmatched. The CDR3 has 14 amino acids. The CDR3 loop reads CASSRGLADNEQFF. Here the CDR3 DNA reads TGTGCCAGCTCAAGGGGACTAGCGGACAATGAGCAGTTCTTC.

This clonotype was counted ten times or more. The rearrangement uses TRBV12-3 or TRBV12-4 and TRBJ1-2; TRBD1 might be the D (5 bases). The CDR3 loop spans 14 amino acids. Between the trimmed V and J ends, which lost 6 bases and 6 bases, there was a span of 17 bases. The CDR3 region is CASSEGAGIDGYTF. CDR3 nucleotide sequence: TGTGCCAGCAGCGAAGGGGCAGGGATTGATGGCTACACCTTC.

In this sample, this clonotype turned up a few times. A much larger clone sits a single nucleotide away, making a read error possible. The chain uses TRBV2 and TRBJ2-7; 9 nucleotides line up with TRBD1. CDR3 length equals 13 residues. Germline V gene sequence: CDR1 SNHLY, CDR2 FYNNEI. CDR3 sequence reads: CASMGQGSVEPYF. CDR3 nucleotides: TGTGCCAGCATGGGACAGGGATCTGTCGAGCCGTACTTC.

This clonotype turned up a few times. The genes are TRBV19 and TRBJ2-1; 10 bases align to TRBD1. CDR1 LNHDA and CDR2 SQIVND come from the germline V gene (reference sequence). Trimming removed 5 bases from V and 6 bases from J; junction bases left unmatched: 4. CDR3 length: 14 amino acids. The CDR3 sequence: CASSWTGGSNEQFF. The CDR3 DNA is TGTGCCAGTAGTTGGACAGGGGGTAGCAATGAGCAGTTCTTC.

This clonotype was seen at least ten times. This chain connects TRBV28 to TRBJ2-7; possibly TRBD1 or TRBD2 for D (6 bases each). With 7 bases removed from V and 0 bases from J, the gap between germline ends came to 22 bases. Germline V gene sequence: CDR1 MDHEN, CDR2 SYDVKM. This CDR3 is built from 17 residues. CDR3 protein: CASNSAGPQGSSYEQYF. CDR3 DNA: TGTGCCAGCAATTCCGCGGGGCCTCAGGGGTCCTCCTACGAGCAGTACTTC.

Ten or more counts support this clonotype. The rearrangement links TRBV28 to TRBJ2-4, with D maybe TRBD2 (7 bases). V was trimmed by 6 bases and J by 1 base, leaving 16 bases between them. CDR1 and CDR2 (germline): MDHEN, SYDVKM. The CDR3 spans 16 residues. The CDR3 DNA sequence: TGTGCCAGCAGCCCTCGGGGGGCTGGGGCCAAAAACATTCAGTACTTC. Amino acid sequence: CASSPRGAGAKNIQYF.

The CDR3 reads CASSIADTLNTEAFF. The CDR3 region has the DNA TGTGCCAGTAGTATAGCGGACACACTGAACACTGAAGCTTTCTTT. The chain employs TRBV19 and TRBJ1-1, with D possibly matching TRBD1 (5 bases). V dropped 1 base and J dropped 0 bases, with 9 bases sitting between them. CDR1 and CDR2 from the germline V gene are LNHDA and SQIVND (reference sequence). CDR3 length equals 15 residues.